This entry lists 20 T cell receptor beta chains sequenced from one sample in a study of CD8 T cells in Susac syndrome. Random hexamers were used to reverse transcribe roughly 0.5 to 1 ug of RNA. TCRdb independently ran MiXCR on the immunoSEQ multiplex PCR reads; one entry per CDR3 protein. Of approximately 210,000 distinct CDR3 sequences listed, 85% to 95% were seen once; the top ten hold under 0.2%. The source material was CD4+ T cells from PBMCs. All receptors derive from a human donor with Susac syndrome.

This sequence joins TRBV7-2 and TRBJ1-2; D remains unclear. The V end lost 1 base, the J end lost 2 bases, and 8 bases lay between the germline ends. The length of the CDR3 is 14 residues. Germline-derived CDR1 and CDR2 are SGHTA and FQGNSA. Here the CDR3 DNA reads TGTGCCAGCAGCTTAGGGCCCAGCAACTATGGCTACACCTTC. Encoded protein: CASSLGPSNYGYTF.

This clonotype was recorded only once. This chain connects TRBV29-1 to TRBJ2-3, with a possible D match to TRBD2 (5 bases). Trimming took 3 bases from V and 0 from J, leaving 13 bases between them. Germline assignment: CDR1 SQVTM and CDR2 ANQGSEA. This CDR3 is 15 amino acids long. CDR3 region: CSVDGRRNSTDTQYF. For the CDR3, the DNA is TGCAGCGTTGACGGACGGAGGAATAGCACAGATACGCAGTATTTT.

This chain joins TRBV5-1 and TRBJ2-3, with a tentative D call TRBD1 (5 bases). Germline V gene data show CDR1 as SGHRS and CDR2 as YFSETQ. This CDR3 has 15 amino acids. The ends were cut back, 0 bases at V and 2 bases at J, with 10 bases in the middle. The chain's CDR3 is CASSLAIQDTDTQYF. The CDR3 coding sequence is TGCGCCAGCAGCTTGGCTATACAGGACACAGATACGCAGTATTTT.

V is TRBV20-1 and J is TRBJ1-5, with no clear D. V shed 7 bases and J shed 1 base, with 11 bases lying between them. Germline CDR1 DFQATT, CDR2 SNEGSKA (reference sequence). This CDR3 spans 13 amino acids. CDR3 sequence: CSVEDRSNQPQHF. In DNA form, the CDR3 reads TGCAGTGTCGAGGACCGGAGCAATCAGCCCCAGCATTTT.

This chain uses TRBV30 with TRBJ1-4, with 7 bases matching TRBD1. Germline V CDR1 and CDR2: GTSNPN, SVGIG (reference sequence). The CDR3 is 14 amino acids. Losses at the gene ends were 1 base for V and 4 bases for J; bases not matched to a gene: 3. In DNA form, the CDR3 reads TGTGCCTGGAGTGGGGGACAGTTTAATGAAAAACTGTTTTTT. This gives the protein CAWSGGQFNEKLFF.

V and J are TRBV20-1 and TRBJ1-4; 8 bases are a match to TRBD1. The CDR3 loop spans 12 amino acids. Per germline, CDR1 DFQATT and CDR2 SNEGSKA (reference sequence). V trimming: 6 bases; J trimming: 8 bases; junction bases outside the gene matches: 5. DNA of the CDR3: TGCAGTGCCCGTGGACAGGGAGAAAAACTGTTTTTT. The encoded protein is CSARGQGEKLFF.

This chain connects TRBV20-1 to TRBJ2-7; 9 nucleotides match TRBD1. CDR1 and CDR2 from the germline V gene are DFQATT and SNEGSKA (reference sequence). The CDR3 loop spans 11 amino acids. With V trimmed by 5 bases and J by 5 bases, 1 base remained unmatched. This chain's CDR3 is CSAGTGNEQYF. DNA for the CDR3: TGCAGTGCTGGGACAGGGAACGAGCAGTACTTC.

As DNA, the CDR3 is TGTGCCAGCAGCCCCCTGGGCGCAAATAATTCACCCCTCCACTTT. It yields the protein CASSPLGANNSPLHF. The V and J genes are TRBV7-6 and TRBJ1-6, with D unclear. V dropped 5 bases and J dropped 5 bases, with 13 bases sitting between them. CDR1 and CDR2 from the germline V gene are SGHVS and FNYEAQ. The CDR3 sequence is 15 residues long.

V and J are TRBV12-3 or TRBV12-4 and TRBJ1-2; a weak D match, TRBD1 (6 bases). Between the trimmed V and J ends, which lost 6 bases and 7 bases, there was a span of 27 bases. The CDR3 has 17 amino acids. CDR3 bases: TGTGCCAGCAGCCCCCGTGGGGATCATTTGGCGACAGGTGGCTACACCTTC. Translation gives CASSPRGDHLATGGYTF.

This chain connects TRBV10-3 to TRBJ1-5; the D is unclear. The germline V gene encodes CDR1 ENHRY and CDR2 SYGVKD. Trimming removed 3 bases at V and 0 bases at J, with 12 bases between. The length of the CDR3 is 16 residues. The CDR3 loop is CAISERQPDSNQPQHF. In nucleotides, the CDR3 is TGTGCCATCAGTGAACGGCAACCAGATAGCAATCAGCCCCAGCATTTT.

The chain links TRBV2 to TRBJ1-2; possible D gene TRBD1, 6 bases. The V and J ends lost 6 bases and 0 bases respectively, with 8 bases between them. The CDR3 consists of 13 residues. Germline loops: CDR1 SNHLY, CDR2 FYNNEI. The CDR3 sequence is CASRQGTNYGYTF. The CDR3 DNA follows: TGTGCCAGCAGACAGGGAACTAACTATGGCTACACCTTC.

The genes are TRBV30 and TRBJ1-6; no reliable D call. The V and J ends lost 0 bases and 6 bases respectively, with 9 bases between them. This CDR3 has 14 amino acids. Germline assignment: CDR1 GTSNPN and CDR2 SVGIG (reference sequence). CDR3 in DNA: TGTGCCTGGAGTGTACCGGCTCCTAATTCACCCCTCCACTTT. Residues: CAWSVPAPNSPLHF.

CDR3 loop: CASSPNPGQGFEAFF. CDR3 DNA: TGTGCCAGCAGCCCCAATCCGGGACAGGGCTTTGAAGCTTTCTTT. The gene calls are TRBV7-9 and TRBJ1-1; 9 bases match TRBD1. Trimming removed 5 bases from V and 7 bases from J; junction bases left unmatched: 11. This CDR3 is 15 amino acids long. Germline CDR1 SEHNR, CDR2 FQNEAQ (reference sequence).

In DNA form, the CDR3 reads TGTGCCAGCAGCCAAGATACATCGTTGCTGCCCTACAATGAGCAGTTCTTC. Translating it yields CASSQDTSLLPYNEQFF. The chain links TRBV4-2 to TRBJ2-1; D not resolved. CDR1 and CDR2 from the germline V gene are LGHNA and YNFKEQ. The length of the CDR3 is 17 residues. The V end lost 0 bases, the J end lost 2 bases, and 14 bases lay between the germline ends.

The chain links TRBV20-1 to TRBJ2-1; D might be TRBD1 (7 bases). The CDR3 has 15 residues. Germline V gene lookup returns CDR1 DFQATT and CDR2 SNEGSKA (reference sequence). Trimming removed 3 bases from V and 7 bases from J, with 19 bases in between. The CDR3: CSASSRQGGWNEQFF. CDR3 nucleotide sequence: TGCAGTGCTAGTAGTAGGCAGGGGGGATGGAATGAGCAGTTCTTC.

The chain recombines TRBV29-1 with TRBJ1-1; 8 nucleotides match TRBD1. This CDR3 is built from 15 residues. V gave up 6 bases and J gave up 0 bases; unmatched junction bases: 9. Germline CDR1 reads SQVTM; CDR2 reads ANQGSEA. In DNA form, the CDR3 reads TGCAGCGTCTCTGACAGGGGCACCATGAACACTGAAGCTTTCTTT. Protein: CSVSDRGTMNTEAFF.

The V call is TRBV20-1, the J call TRBJ2-5, with 7 nucleotides matching TRBD1. Germline trimming cut 6 bases from V and 2 bases from J; bases unmatched to any gene: 9. Germline V gene lookup returns CDR1 DFQATT and CDR2 SNEGSKA (reference sequence). The CDR3 has 14 residues. The DNA for the CDR3 is TGCAGTGCCCTAACAGGGGCCCTTCAAGAGACCCAGTACTTC. This translates into CSALTGALQETQYF.

This rearrangement joins TRBV2 to TRBJ1-1, with D perhaps TRBD1 (6 bases). Trimming took off 3 bases at V and 10 bases at J, with 12 bases between the two ends. The CDR3 loop spans 12 amino acids. Germline-derived CDR1 and CDR2 are SNHLY and FYNNEI. CDR3: CASSERGFRAFF. The CDR3 nucleotides read TGTGCCAGCAGTGAGAGGGGGTTCAGAGCTTTCTTT.

This clonotype was detected once. V gene TRBV19 combines with J gene TRBJ2-5, with a tentative D call TRBD2 (5 bases). Germline assignment: CDR1 LNHDA and CDR2 SQIVND (reference sequence). Trimming stripped 7 bases from V and 1 base from J, with 10 bases between. The CDR3 contains 13 residues. CDR3 region: CASKRSGQETQYF. CDR3 coding DNA: TGTGCCAGTAAGCGAAGCGGCCAAGAGACCCAGTACTTC.

The J gene is TRBJ2-7, the V gene TRBV6-2 or TRBV6-3, with D possibly being TRBD1 (5 bases). The CDR3 covers 13 residues. Germline V gives CDR1 MNHEY, CDR2 SVGEGT. V lost 7 bases to trimming and J lost 2 bases, with 12 bases between them. Here the CDR3 reads CASTKQGTYEQYF. CDR3 DNA: TGTGCCAGCACCAAGCAGGGTACCTACGAGCAGTACTTC.